This TCR beta chain emerged from a study of blood T cells in healthy people across ages. Study summary: Template switching picked up about one barcoded beta molecule for each two T cells.

Caucasian, healthy and from Russia, the donors were aged between 6 and 90. It was with a sample-barcoded 5' primer and a J-beta primer mix that a second PCR of roughly 7 to 12 cycles was run. TCRdb ran MiXCR on the 5' RACE reads and lists one entry per CDR3 protein. The sample shows approximately 730,000 distinct CDR3 sequences, roughly 41% of them seen only once. This CDR3 spans 14 amino acids. Germline-derived CDR1 and CDR2 are SEHNR and FQNEAQ (reference sequence). V was trimmed by 5 bases and J by 0 bases, leaving 7 bases between them. Regarding this clonotype: Its cognate antigen is unknown.

Study findings and constraints: Possibly, changes in expanded clonotypes were confounded because donor CMV status was unknown.

The source of this sequence is a woman aged 55-75 years in good health. This chain connects TRBV7-9 to TRBJ2-2; no clear D. The sequenced sample was blood. The DNA of the CDR3 is TGTGCCAGCAGCAAAAATTCGAACACCGGGGAGCTGTTTTTT. Its protein product is CASSKNSNTGELFF.